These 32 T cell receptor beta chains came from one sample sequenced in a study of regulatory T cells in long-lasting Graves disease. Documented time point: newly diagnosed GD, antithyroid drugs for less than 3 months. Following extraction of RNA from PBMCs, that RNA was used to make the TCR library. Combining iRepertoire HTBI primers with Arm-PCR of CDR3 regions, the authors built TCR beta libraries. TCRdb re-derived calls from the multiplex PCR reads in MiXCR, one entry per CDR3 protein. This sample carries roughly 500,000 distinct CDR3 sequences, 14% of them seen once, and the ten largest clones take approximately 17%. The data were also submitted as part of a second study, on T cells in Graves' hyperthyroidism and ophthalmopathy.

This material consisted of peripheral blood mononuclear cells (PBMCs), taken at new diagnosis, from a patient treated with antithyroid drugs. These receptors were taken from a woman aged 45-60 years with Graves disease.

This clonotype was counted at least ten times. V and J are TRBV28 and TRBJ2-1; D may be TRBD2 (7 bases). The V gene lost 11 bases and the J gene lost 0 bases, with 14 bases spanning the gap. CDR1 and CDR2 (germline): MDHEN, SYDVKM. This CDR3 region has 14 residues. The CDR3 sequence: CAGGASSSYNEQFF. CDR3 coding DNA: TGTGCCGGGGGGGCTAGCAGCTCCTACAATGAGCAGTTCTTC.

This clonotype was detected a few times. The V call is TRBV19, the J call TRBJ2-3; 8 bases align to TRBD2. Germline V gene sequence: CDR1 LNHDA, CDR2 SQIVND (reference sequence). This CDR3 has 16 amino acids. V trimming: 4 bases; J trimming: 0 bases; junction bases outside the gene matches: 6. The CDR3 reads CASSSKRESSTDTQYF. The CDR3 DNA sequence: TGTGCCAGTAGTAGTAAGCGGGAGTCTAGCACAGATACGCAGTATTTT.

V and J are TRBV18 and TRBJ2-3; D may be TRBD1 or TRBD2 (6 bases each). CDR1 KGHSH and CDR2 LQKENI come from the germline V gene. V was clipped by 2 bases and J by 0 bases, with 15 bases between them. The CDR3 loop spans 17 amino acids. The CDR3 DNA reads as TGTGCCAGCTCACCAGGGGGGCTAGCGCGTAGCACAGATACGCAGTATTTT. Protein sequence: CASSPGGLARSTDTQYF.

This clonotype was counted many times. DNA of the CDR3: TGCGCCAGCAGCTTGGAGGGCGGCTATTCAGATACGCAGTATTTT. Translated: CASSLEGGYSDTQYF. The rearrangement joins TRBV5-1 to TRBJ2-3; D remains ambiguous. This CDR3 spans 15 amino acids. Trimming removed 0 bases from V and 4 bases from J, with 12 bases in between. Germline CDR1 reads SGHRS; CDR2 reads YFSETQ. Complete variable domain (other parts from reference TRBV5-1 and TRBJ2-3): KAGVTQTPRYLIKTRGQQVTLSCSPISGHRSVSWYQQTPGQGLQFLFEYFSETQRNKGNFPGRFSGRQFSNSRSEMNVSTLELGDSALYLCASSLEGGYSDTQYFGPGTRLTVL.

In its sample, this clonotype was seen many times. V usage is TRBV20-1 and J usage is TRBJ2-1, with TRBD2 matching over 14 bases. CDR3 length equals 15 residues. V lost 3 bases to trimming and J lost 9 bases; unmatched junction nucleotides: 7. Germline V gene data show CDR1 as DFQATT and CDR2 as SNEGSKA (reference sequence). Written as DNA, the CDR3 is TGCAGTGCTAGCGGGACTAGCGGGAGTGGAGGTGAGCAGTTCTTC. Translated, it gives CSASGTSGSGGEQFF.

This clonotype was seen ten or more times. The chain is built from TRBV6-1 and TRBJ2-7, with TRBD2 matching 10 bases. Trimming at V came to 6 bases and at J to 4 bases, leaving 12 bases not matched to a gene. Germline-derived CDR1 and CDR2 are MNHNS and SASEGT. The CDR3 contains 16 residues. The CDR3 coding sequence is TGTGCCAGCAGGTCCTGGACTAGCGGAGGCCGGTACGAGCAGTACTTC. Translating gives CASRSWTSGGRYEQYF.

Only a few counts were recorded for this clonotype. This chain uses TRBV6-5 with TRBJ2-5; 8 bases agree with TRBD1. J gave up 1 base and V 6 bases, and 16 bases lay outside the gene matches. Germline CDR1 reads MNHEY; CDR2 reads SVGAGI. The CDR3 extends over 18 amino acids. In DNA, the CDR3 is TGTGCCAGCAGATACGGGACAGGCCCGAGGGCCTTCCAAGAGACCCAGTACTTC. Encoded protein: CASRYGTGPRAFQETQYF.

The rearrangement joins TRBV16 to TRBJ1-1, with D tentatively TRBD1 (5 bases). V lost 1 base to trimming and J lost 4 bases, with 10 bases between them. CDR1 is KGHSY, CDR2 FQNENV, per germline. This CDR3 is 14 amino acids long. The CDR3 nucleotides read TGTGCCAGCAGCCAATGGGGGGGTGTCACTGAAGCTTTCTTT. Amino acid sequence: CASSQWGGVTEAFF.

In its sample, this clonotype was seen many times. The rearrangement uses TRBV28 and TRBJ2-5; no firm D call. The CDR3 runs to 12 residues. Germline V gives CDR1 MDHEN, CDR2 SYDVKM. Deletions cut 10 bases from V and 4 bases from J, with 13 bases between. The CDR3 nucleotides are TGTGCCACCCGCACTGGGCCAGAGACCCAGTACTTC. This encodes CATRTGPETQYF.

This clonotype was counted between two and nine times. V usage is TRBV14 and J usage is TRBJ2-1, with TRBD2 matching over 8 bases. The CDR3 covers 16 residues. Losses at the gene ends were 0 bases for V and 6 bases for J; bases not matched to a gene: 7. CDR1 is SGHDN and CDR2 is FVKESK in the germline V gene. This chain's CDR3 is CASSQDPQRERNEQFF. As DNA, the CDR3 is TGTGCCAGCAGCCAAGACCCCCAGCGGGAGCGCAATGAGCAGTTCTTC.

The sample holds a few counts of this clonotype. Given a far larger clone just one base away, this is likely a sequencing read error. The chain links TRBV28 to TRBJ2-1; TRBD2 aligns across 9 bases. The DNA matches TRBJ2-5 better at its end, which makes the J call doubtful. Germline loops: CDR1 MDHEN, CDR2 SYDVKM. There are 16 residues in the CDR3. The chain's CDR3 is CPSRPYRAGGGETQYF. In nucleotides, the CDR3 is TGTCCCAGCAGGCCATATCGAGCGGGAGGAGGAGAGACCCAGTACTTC.

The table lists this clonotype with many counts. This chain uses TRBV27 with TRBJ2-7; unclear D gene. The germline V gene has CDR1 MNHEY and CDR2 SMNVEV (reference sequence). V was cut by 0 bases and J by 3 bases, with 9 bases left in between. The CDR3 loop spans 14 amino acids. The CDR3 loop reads CASSLSWNGYEQYF. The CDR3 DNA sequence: TGTGCCAGCAGTTTATCGTGGAACGGCTACGAGCAGTACTTC.

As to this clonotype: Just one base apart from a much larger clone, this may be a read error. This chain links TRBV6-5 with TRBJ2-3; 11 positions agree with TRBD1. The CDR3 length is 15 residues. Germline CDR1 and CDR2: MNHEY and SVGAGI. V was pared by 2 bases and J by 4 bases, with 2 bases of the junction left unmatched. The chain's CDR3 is CASSYRDRGADTQYF. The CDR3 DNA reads TGTGCCAGCAGTTACCGGGACAGGGGGGCAGATACGCAGTATTTT.

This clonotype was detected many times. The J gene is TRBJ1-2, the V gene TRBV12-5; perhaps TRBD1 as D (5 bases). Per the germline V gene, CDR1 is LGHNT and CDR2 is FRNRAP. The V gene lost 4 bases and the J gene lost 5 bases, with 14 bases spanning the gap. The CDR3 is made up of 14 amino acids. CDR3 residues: CASGWGREGYGYTF. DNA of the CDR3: TGTGCTAGTGGTTGGGGCAGGGAGGGATATGGCTACACCTTC.

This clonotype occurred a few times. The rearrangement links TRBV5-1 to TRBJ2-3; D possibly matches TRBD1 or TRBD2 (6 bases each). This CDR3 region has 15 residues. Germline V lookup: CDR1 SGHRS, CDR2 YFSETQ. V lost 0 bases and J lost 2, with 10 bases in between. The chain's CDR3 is CASSLASGATDTQYF. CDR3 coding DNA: TGCGCCAGCAGCTTGGCCTCGGGGGCCACAGATACGCAGTATTTT.

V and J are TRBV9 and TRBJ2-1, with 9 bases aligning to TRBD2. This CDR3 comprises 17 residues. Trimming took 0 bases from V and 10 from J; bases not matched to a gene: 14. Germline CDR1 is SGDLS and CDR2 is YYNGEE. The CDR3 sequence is CASSVGVLAGSDQEQFF. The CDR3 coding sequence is TGTGCCAGCAGCGTAGGGGTCCTAGCGGGGTCCGATCAGGAGCAGTTCTTC.

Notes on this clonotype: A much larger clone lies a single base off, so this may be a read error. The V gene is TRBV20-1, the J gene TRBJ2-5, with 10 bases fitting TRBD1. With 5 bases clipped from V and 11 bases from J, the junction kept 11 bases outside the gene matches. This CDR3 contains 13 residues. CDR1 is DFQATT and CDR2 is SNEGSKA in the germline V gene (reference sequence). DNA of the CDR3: TGCAGTGCTTCTGGACAGGGGGGGAATGAGCAGTACTTC. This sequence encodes CSASGQGGNEQYF.

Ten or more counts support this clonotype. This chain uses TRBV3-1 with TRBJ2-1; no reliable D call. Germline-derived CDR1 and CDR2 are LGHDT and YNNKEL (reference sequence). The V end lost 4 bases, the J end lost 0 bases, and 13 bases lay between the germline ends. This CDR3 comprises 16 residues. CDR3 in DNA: TGTGCCAGCAGCCCCACCGACGGAAGCTCCTACAATGAGCAGTTCTTC. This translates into CASSPTDGSSYNEQFF.

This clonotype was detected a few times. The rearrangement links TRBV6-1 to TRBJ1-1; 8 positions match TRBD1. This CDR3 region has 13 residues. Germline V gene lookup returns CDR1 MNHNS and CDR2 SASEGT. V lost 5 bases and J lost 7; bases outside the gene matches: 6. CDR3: CASSPQGGGEAFF. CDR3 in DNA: TGTGCCAGCAGTCCACAGGGGGGGGGTGAAGCTTTCTTT.

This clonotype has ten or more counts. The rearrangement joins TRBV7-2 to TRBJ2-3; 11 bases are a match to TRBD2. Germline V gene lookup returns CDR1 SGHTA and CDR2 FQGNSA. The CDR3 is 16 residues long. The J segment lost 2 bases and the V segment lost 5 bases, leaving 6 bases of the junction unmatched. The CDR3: CASSGGTSGFTDTQYF. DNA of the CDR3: TGTGCCAGCAGCGGAGGGACTAGCGGCTTCACAGATACGCAGTATTTT.

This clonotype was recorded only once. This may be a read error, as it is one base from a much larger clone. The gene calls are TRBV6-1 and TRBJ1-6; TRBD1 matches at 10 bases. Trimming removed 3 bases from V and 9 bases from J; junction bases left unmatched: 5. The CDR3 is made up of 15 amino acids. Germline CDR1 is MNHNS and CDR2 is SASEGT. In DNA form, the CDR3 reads TGTGCCAGCAGTGACCGGGACAGGGGAATTTCACCCCTCCACTTT. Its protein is CASSDRDRGISPLHF.

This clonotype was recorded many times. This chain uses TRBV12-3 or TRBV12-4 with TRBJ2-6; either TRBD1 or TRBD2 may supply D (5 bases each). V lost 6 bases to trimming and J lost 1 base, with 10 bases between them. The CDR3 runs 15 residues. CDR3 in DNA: TGTGCCAGCAGCCACTGGGGGTCTGGGGCCAACGTCCTGACTTTC. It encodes CASSHWGSGANVLTF.

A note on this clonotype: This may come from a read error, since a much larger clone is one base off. CDR3 coding DNA: TGTGCCAGCAGCCCTGGGGGGAGCACTGAAGCTTTCTTT. As protein: CASSPGGSTEAFF. The V and J genes are TRBV6-1 and TRBJ1-1; TRBD1 is a possible D gene (5 bases). CDR1 is MNHNS and CDR2 is SASEGT in the germline V gene. The CDR3 contains 13 residues. With 6 bases removed from V and 4 bases from J, the gap between germline ends came to 12 bases.

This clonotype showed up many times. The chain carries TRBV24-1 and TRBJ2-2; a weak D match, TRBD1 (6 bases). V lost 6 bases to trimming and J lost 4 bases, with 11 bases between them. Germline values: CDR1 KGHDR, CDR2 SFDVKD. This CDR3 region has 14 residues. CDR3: CATSRGGFTGELFF. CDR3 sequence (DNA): TGTGCCACCAGTAGAGGGGGTTTCACCGGGGAGCTGTTTTTT.

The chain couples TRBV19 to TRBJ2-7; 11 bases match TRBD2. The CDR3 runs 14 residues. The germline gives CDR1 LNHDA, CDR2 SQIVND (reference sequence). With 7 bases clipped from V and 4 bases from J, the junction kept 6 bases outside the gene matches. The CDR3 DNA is TGTGCCAGTACACTGACTAGCGGGGATTACGAGCAGTACTTC. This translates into CASTLTSGDYEQYF.

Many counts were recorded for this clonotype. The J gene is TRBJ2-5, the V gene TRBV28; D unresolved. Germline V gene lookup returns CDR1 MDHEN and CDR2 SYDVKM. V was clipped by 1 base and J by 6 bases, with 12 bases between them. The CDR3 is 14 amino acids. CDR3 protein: CASSLSGVGKTQYF. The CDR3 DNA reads TGTGCCAGCAGTTTATCTGGGGTGGGGAAGACCCAGTACTTC.

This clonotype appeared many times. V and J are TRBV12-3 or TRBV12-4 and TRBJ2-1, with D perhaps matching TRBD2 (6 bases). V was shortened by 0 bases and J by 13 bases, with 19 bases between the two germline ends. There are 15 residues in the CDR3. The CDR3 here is CASSLADRWVGRQFF. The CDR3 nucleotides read TGTGCCAGCAGTTTAGCGGACCGGTGGGTCGGGAGACAGTTCTTC.

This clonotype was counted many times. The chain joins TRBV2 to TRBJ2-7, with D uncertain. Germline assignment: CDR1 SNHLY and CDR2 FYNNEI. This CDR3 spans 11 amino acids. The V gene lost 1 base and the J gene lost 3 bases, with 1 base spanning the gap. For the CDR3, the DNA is TGTGCCAGCAGTGAAGGCTACGAGCAGTACTTC. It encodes CASSEGYEQYF.

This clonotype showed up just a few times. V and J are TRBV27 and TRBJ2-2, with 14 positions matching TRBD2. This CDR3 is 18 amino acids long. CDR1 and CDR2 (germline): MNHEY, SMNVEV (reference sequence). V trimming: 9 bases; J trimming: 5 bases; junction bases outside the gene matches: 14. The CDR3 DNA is TGTGCCAGTACGGCTTTGGGACTAGCGGGAGAGGGTACCGGGGAGCTGTTTTTT. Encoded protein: CASTALGLAGEGTGELFF.

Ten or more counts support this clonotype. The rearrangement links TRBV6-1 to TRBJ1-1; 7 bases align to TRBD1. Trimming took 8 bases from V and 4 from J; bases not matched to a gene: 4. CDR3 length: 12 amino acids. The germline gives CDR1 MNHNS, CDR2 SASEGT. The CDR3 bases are TGTGCCAGCTACAGGGGAGGCACTGAAGCTTTCTTT. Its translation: CASYRGGTEAFF.

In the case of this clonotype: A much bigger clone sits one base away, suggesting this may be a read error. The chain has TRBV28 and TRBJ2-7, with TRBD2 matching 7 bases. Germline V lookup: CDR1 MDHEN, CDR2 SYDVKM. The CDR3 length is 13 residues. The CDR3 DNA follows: TGTGTCAGCACCGGCGGGAGCTCCTACGAGCAGTACTTC. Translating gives CVSTGGSSYEQYF.

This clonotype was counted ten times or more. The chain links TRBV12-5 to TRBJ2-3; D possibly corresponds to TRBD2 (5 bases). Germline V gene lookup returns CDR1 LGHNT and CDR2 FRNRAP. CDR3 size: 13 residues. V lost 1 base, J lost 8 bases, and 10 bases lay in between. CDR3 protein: CASGLALAGTQYF. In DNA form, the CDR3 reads TGTGCTAGTGGTTTGGCCCTAGCCGGTACGCAGTATTTT.